Sequencing of this T cell receptor beta chain was carried out in a study of T cell clusters in autoimmune cytopenias. Multiplex touch-down PCR amplified TRB using TRB-A and TRB-B pools in one tube. TCRdb reworked the multiplex PCR reads into one entry per CDR3 protein, no DNA. This repertoire includes about 3,000 distinct CDR3 sequences. Each sample's input was 250 ng genomic DNA, 38,000 or so genome equivalents. The TCR sequence derives from a human donor with an autoimmune cytopenia or autoimmune hepatitis (not recorded which). Sequencing used peripheral blood.

CDR3 loop: CASSLTQGLNTF. The chain links TRBV5-1 to TRBJ1-2. Per the germline V gene, CDR1 is SGHRS and CDR2 is YFSETQ. The CDR3 loop spans 12 amino acids.